These 12 T cell receptor beta chains were sequenced from one sample in a study of blood T cell repertoires in COVID-19. The assay was immunoSEQ multiplex PCR, and TCRdb's table has in-frame clones only and misses some. The sample holds 200,000 to 250,000 clones, about 90% seen once. The sample consisted of peripheral blood. The receptors shown here come from a woman in her twenties or thirties who had recovered from COVID-19.

V usage is TRBV27 and J usage is TRBJ2-7, with 8 bases identical to TRBD1. With 6 bases clipped from V and 5 bases from J, the junction kept 12 bases outside the gene matches. The CDR3 length is 15 residues. The V gene's germline CDR1 is MNHEY and CDR2 SMNVEV (reference sequence). The CDR3 sequence: CASSTTQGARNEQYF. The CDR3 coding sequence is TGTGCCAGCAGCACAACTCAGGGGGCGCGGAACGAGCAGTACTTC.

This CDR3 is CASSLGGRDSGNTIYF. The CDR3 bases are TGTGCCAGCAGCTTAGGAGGCCGGGACTCTGGAAACACCATATATTTT. The chain uses TRBV13 and TRBJ1-3, with no clear D. V shed 0 bases and J shed 0 bases, with 9 bases lying between them. Germline values: CDR1 PRHDT, CDR2 FYEKMQ (reference sequence). The CDR3 totals 16 residues.

V usage is TRBV4-2 and J usage is TRBJ1-2; 8 bases align to TRBD1. There are 22 residues in the CDR3. Germline assignment: CDR1 LGHNA and CDR2 YNFKEQ. J lost 2 bases, V lost 0 bases, and 23 bases had no gene match. The CDR3 protein is CASSQDHRGRTGIRGLNYGYTF. The DNA of the CDR3 is TGTGCCAGCAGCCAAGATCACCGAGGCAGGACAGGGATAAGAGGGCTAAACTATGGCTACACCTTC.

This clone was recorded only once. The chain carries TRBV24-1 and TRBJ2-1, with 11 bases that match TRBD2. CDR3 size: 14 residues. Germline V gene data show CDR1 as KGHDR and CDR2 as SFDVKD. Germline trimming cut 10 bases from V and 6 bases from J; bases unmatched to any gene: 7. The CDR3: CATSDSGGANEQFF. CDR3 nucleotides: TGTGCCACTTCAGATAGCGGGGGGGCCAATGAGCAGTTCTTC.

The chain carries TRBV29-1 and TRBJ1-1; perhaps TRBD1 as D (5 bases). Trimming pared 5 bases from V and 1 base from J, leaving 14 bases between. Per germline, CDR1 SQVTM and CDR2 ANQGSEA. This CDR3 is built from 14 residues. CDR3: CSVNLRAGNTEAFF. CDR3 nucleotide sequence: TGCAGCGTTAACCTCAGGGCCGGGAACACTGAAGCTTTCTTT.

The chain recombines TRBV11-2 with TRBJ2-7, with 7 bases lining up with TRBD1. The V gene's germline CDR1 is SGHAT and CDR2 FQNNGV. The CDR3 runs 15 residues. Trimming took 3 bases from V and 3 from J; bases not matched to a gene: 8. The CDR3 DNA reads as TGTGCCAGCAGCTTGATTAGGGACAGTTTCTACGAGCAGTACTTC. Translated: CASSLIRDSFYEQYF.

V usage is TRBV25-1 and J usage is TRBJ2-5; 7 bases are a match to TRBD2. Per the germline V gene, CDR1 is MGHDK and CDR2 is SYGVNS. V lost 1 base and J lost 5; bases outside the gene matches: 1. The CDR3 consists of 13 residues. Written as DNA, the CDR3 is TGTGCCAGCAGTGAATGGGGAGGGGAGACCCAGTACTTC. Translating it yields CASSEWGGETQYF.

J is TRBJ2-5 and V is TRBV2; 8 bases agree with TRBD2. CDR3 size: 15 residues. In germline, CDR1 is SNHLY, CDR2 FYNNEI. J lost 5 bases, V lost 5 bases, and 10 bases had no gene match. The CDR3 DNA reads as TGTGCCAGCAGTACCGGACTAGCCCGGGGGGAGACCCAGTACTTC. Protein product: CASSTGLARGETQYF.

This chain links TRBV18 with TRBJ2-7, with a possible D match to TRBD2 (7 bases). The V gene lost 5 bases and the J gene lost 2 bases, with 13 bases spanning the gap. This CDR3 is 14 amino acids long. Germline V gene sequence: CDR1 KGHSH, CDR2 LQKENI. The CDR3 protein is CASSEGGVPYEQYF. As DNA, the CDR3 is TGTGCCAGCTCAGAAGGGGGGGTTCCCTACGAGCAGTACTTC. Together with reference TRBV18 and TRBJ2-7, the CDR3 gives the full variable domain: NAGVMQNPRHLVRRRGQEARLRCSPMKGHSHVYWYRQLPEEGLKFMVYLQKENIIDESGMPKERFSAEFPKEGPSILRIQQVVRGDSAAYFCASSEGGVPYEQYFGPGTRLTVT.

This clone appeared a single time. V gene TRBV7-8 combines with J gene TRBJ2-5, with D tentatively TRBD2 (6 bases). The CDR3 spans 14 residues. Deletions cut 3 bases from V and 5 bases from J, with 13 bases between. CDR1 and CDR2 from the germline V gene are SGHVS and FQNEAQ. CDR3 loop: CASSLGLALETQYF. CDR3 DNA sequence: TGTGCCAGCAGCTTGGGACTGGCCTTGGAGACCCAGTACTTC.

The chain has TRBV5-6 and TRBJ1-4, with D maybe TRBD1 (5 bases). CDR1 and CDR2 from the germline V gene are SGHDT and YYEEEE. V lost 4 bases and J 0 bases, leaving 7 bases between the germline ends. The length of the CDR3 is 14 residues. The CDR3 sequence: CASSPGATNEKLFF. CDR3 coding DNA: TGTGCCAGCAGCCCGGGGGCAACTAATGAAAAACTGTTTTTT. Supplemented by reference TRBV5-6 and TRBJ1-4, the full variable domain reads DAGVTQSPTHLIKTRGQQVTLRCSPKSGHDTVSWYQQALGQGPQFIFQYYEEEERQRGNFPDRFSGHQFPNYSSELNVNALLLGDSALYLCASSPGATNEKLFFGSGTQLSVL.

The rearrangement joins TRBV2 to TRBJ2-7; 8 positions agree with TRBD2. Germline V gene sequence: CDR1 SNHLY, CDR2 FYNNEI. With 3 bases clipped from V and 3 bases from J, the junction kept 7 bases outside the gene matches. The CDR3 contains 15 residues. For the CDR3, the DNA is TGTGCCAGCAGTGAGGGGTTAGCGGGACTCTACGAGCAGTACTTC. As protein: CASSEGLAGLYEQYF.